The 19 T cell receptor beta chains presented below share a single source sample, sequenced in a study of T-cell reconstitution after alpha-beta-depleted transplantation in children. Using unique molecular identifiers, the investigators prepared the TCRbeta library. One entry per CDR3 protein, called by TCRdb with MiXCR from the PCR reads. The sample records 250,000 to 300,000 distinct CDR3 sequences, around 10% being singletons. This specimen was peripheral blood, taken 180 days after TCRalphabeta/CD19-depleted stem cell transplant. The receptors originated from a male patient under 10 years old who had a stem cell transplant for chronic granulomatous disease, so the T cells may come from the graft donor.

At least ten counts were recorded for this clonotype. The chain couples TRBV7-9 to TRBJ2-7; 7 nucleotides agree with TRBD2. Germline V gene data show CDR1 as SEHNR and CDR2 as FQNEAQ (reference sequence). This CDR3 region has 17 residues. Trimming at V came to 5 bases and at J to 0 bases, leaving 13 bases not matched to a gene. The CDR3 coding sequence is TGTGCCAGCAGCCGGCCTGGGGACTACCGGAGCTCCTACGAGCAGTACTTC. Its translation is CASSRPGDYRSSYEQYF.

This clonotype was seen ten or more times. The chain has TRBV20-1 and TRBJ2-1; TRBD2 aligns across 8 bases. The CDR3 extends over 14 amino acids. V lost 5 bases, J lost 6 bases, and 9 bases stayed unmatched. Germline assignment: CDR1 DFQATT and CDR2 SNEGSKA (reference sequence). This chain's CDR3 is CSAPWTSRGNEQFF. The CDR3, as DNA: TGCAGTGCTCCCTGGACTAGCAGGGGCAATGAGCAGTTCTTC.

This clonotype was counted ten times or more. The chain carries TRBV7-9 and TRBJ1-1, with no clear D. The V end lost 1 base, the J end lost 6 bases, and 3 bases lay between the germline ends. Germline CDR1 reads SEHNR; CDR2 reads FQNEAQ (reference sequence). CDR3 length: 11 amino acids. The CDR3 sequence: CASSLGSEAFF. The CDR3 bases are TGTGCCAGCAGCTTAGGTTCTGAAGCTTTCTTT.

This clonotype was counted many times. The chain combines TRBV20-1 with TRBJ2-3, with a possible D match to TRBD2 (6 bases). The CDR3 has 14 residues. Germline CDR1 is DFQATT and CDR2 is SNEGSKA (reference sequence). The V end was cut by 6 bases, the J end by 0 bases, with 13 bases between. Here the CDR3 DNA reads TGCAGTGCCAAGGCGGGACTCAGCACAGATACGCAGTATTTT. This translates into CSAKAGLSTDTQYF.

This clonotype was seen repeatedly, ten times or more. Here the CDR3 DNA reads TGCAGTGCTAGCCCCGACAGGGTGAGGGAGACCCAGTACTTC. Translation: CSASPDRVRETQYF. The rearrangement joins TRBV20-1 to TRBJ2-5; 7 nucleotides line up with TRBD1. Germline CDR1 and CDR2: DFQATT and SNEGSKA (reference sequence). The CDR3 is 14 amino acids. The V gene end was trimmed by 3 bases and the J gene end by 5 bases; junction bases not matched to a gene: 9.

This clonotype showed up many times. The gene calls are TRBV7-3 and TRBJ2-6; 12 bases fit TRBD2. J was trimmed by 2 bases and V by 1 base; bases with no gene match: 18. This CDR3 contains 23 residues. Per germline, CDR1 SGHTA and CDR2 FQGTGA. CDR3 DNA sequence: TGTGCCAGCAGCTTAAGGGTTCCGTTACGGCTAGCGGGGGGGCGGCCTGGGGCCAACGTCCTGACTTTC. Protein product: CASSLRVPLRLAGGRPGANVLTF.

This clonotype has at least ten counts. This chain connects TRBV9 to TRBJ1-2; D unclear. The CDR3 sequence is 13 residues long. Germline CDR1 is SGDLS and CDR2 is YYNGEE. V lost 4 bases and J lost 4, with 11 bases in between. The CDR3 nucleotides read TGTGCCAGCAGCCTCTCGGGGTCCTATGGCTACACCTTC. It translates to CASSLSGSYGYTF.

This clonotype was seen many times. The chain carries TRBV5-1 and TRBJ2-1, with D maybe TRBD2 (7 bases). Germline CDR1 is SGHRS and CDR2 is YFSETQ. The CDR3 runs to 14 residues. Trimming cost V 6 bases and J 9 bases, with 19 bases left between them. CDR3 DNA sequence: TGCGCCAGCATCGTAGGGGGGGCCAGGGGTGAGCAGTTCTTC. It translates to CASIVGGARGEQFF.

Ten or more counts support this clonotype. The chain combines TRBV5-1 with TRBJ2-2, with a tentative D call TRBD2 (5 bases). The V gene lost 4 bases and the J gene lost 6 bases, with 13 bases spanning the gap. There are 14 residues in the CDR3. Germline assignment: CDR1 SGHRS and CDR2 YFSETQ. CDR3 coding DNA: TGCGCCAGCAGCCCTATTAGCGCAGCCGGGGAGCTGTTTTTT. It is translated as CASSPISAAGELFF.

This clonotype was picked up many times. The chain couples TRBV7-6 to TRBJ1-3; D may be TRBD1 (5 bases). The CDR3 has 17 residues. V was trimmed by 5 bases and J by 1 base, leaving 18 bases between them. Per the germline V gene, CDR1 is SGHVS and CDR2 is FNYEAQ. The CDR3 sequence: CASSPGHHRTSGNTIYF. The CDR3 nucleotides read TGTGCCAGCAGCCCCGGACACCACAGGACTTCTGGAAACACCATATATTTT.

This clonotype showed up just a few times. The chain has TRBV7-6 and TRBJ1-6; a weak D match, TRBD1 (5 bases). With 5 bases removed from V and 5 bases from J, the gap between germline ends came to 16 bases. The CDR3 runs to 16 residues. Germline-derived CDR1 and CDR2 are SGHVS and FNYEAQ. The CDR3 spells CASSPGAARDNSPLHF. CDR3 bases: TGTGCCAGCAGCCCCGGGGCGGCTAGGGATAATTCACCCCTCCACTTT. The entire variable domain, with the rest obtained from reference TRBV7-6 and TRBJ1-6, is as follows: GAGVSQSPRYKVTKRGQDVALRCDPISGHVSLYWYRQALGQGPEFLTYFNYEAQQDKSGLPNDRFSAERPEGSISTLTIQRTEQRDSAMYRCASSPGAARDNSPLHFGNGTRLTVT.

This clonotype appeared many times. The chain recombines TRBV7-2 with TRBJ2-5; the match to TRBD2 covers 15 bases. There are 17 residues in the CDR3. CDR1 and CDR2 (germline): SGHTA, FQGNSA. V gave up 5 bases and J gave up 7 bases; unmatched junction bases: 11. CDR3 DNA sequence: TGTGCCAGCAGCCCACCCGGACTAGCGGGAGGGCCCGGGACCCAGTACTTC. Translating it yields CASSPPGLAGGPGTQYF.

This clonotype was seen many times. The rearrangement joins TRBV7-2 to TRBJ2-7; the D is unclear. The CDR3 length is 14 residues. The germline gives CDR1 SGHTA, CDR2 FQGNSA. V was shortened by 1 base and J by 6 bases, with 13 bases between the two germline ends. This CDR3 reads CASSLDPGNFEQYF. CDR3 DNA: TGTGCCAGCAGCTTAGACCCTGGAAACTTCGAGCAGTACTTC.

This clonotype was counted ten times or more. A read error may be the cause here, since a much bigger clone is one base away. The chain recombines TRBV12-3 or TRBV12-4 with TRBJ2-2; D remains unclear. V was clipped by 6 bases and J by 5 bases, with 4 bases between them. CDR3 length: 11 residues. CDR3 DNA sequence: TGTGCCAGCAGCCAAACCGGGGAGCTGTTTTTT. It yields the protein CASSQTGELFF.

This clonotype was seen repeatedly, ten times or more. This chain uses TRBV13 with TRBJ1-1; D unclear. Germline CDR1 and CDR2: PRHDT and FYEKMQ (reference sequence). The V gene lost 0 bases and the J gene lost 0 bases, with 8 bases spanning the gap. There are 15 residues in the CDR3. DNA of the CDR3: TGTGCCAGCAGCTTAGGACAGAAGATGAACACTGAAGCTTTCTTT. Encoded protein: CASSLGQKMNTEAFF.

This clonotype has at least ten counts. The CDR3 reads CASSYPSGQDNSPLHF. CDR3 coding DNA: TGTGCCAGCAGCTATCCCTCGGGACAGGATAATTCACCCCTCCACTTT. The rearrangement uses TRBV5-5 and TRBJ1-6; 8 bases line up with TRBD1. The CDR3 runs 16 residues. Germline CDR1 SGHKS, CDR2 YYEKEE (reference sequence). The V and J ends lost 3 bases and 5 bases, in that order; junction bases with no gene match: 7.

Many counts were recorded for this clonotype. The chain combines TRBV20-1 with TRBJ2-7; maybe TRBD2 (5 bases). Germline V gene sequence: CDR1 DFQATT, CDR2 SNEGSKA (reference sequence). Trimming stripped 0 bases from V and 6 bases from J, with 12 bases between. The CDR3 sequence is 13 residues long. The CDR3 DNA reads as TGCAGTGCTAGAGATATGAGGGCCCTCGAGCAGTACTTC. This sequence encodes CSARDMRALEQYF.

This clonotype came up a few times. The rearrangement links TRBV6-5 to TRBJ2-1; 11 bases match TRBD2. The V gene's germline CDR1 is MNHEY and CDR2 SVGAGI. Trimming cost V 5 bases and J 4 bases; bases outside gene matches: 7. This CDR3 contains 16 residues. The CDR3 sequence: CASSVSTSGAYNEQFF. CDR3 in DNA: TGTGCCAGCAGTGTCTCGACTAGCGGGGCATACAATGAGCAGTTCTTC.

There are many counts of this clonotype. The chain uses TRBV7-3 and TRBJ2-7; D is ambiguous. This CDR3 contains 15 residues. Trimming took 2 bases from V and 2 from J, leaving 13 bases between them. The germline V gene encodes CDR1 SGHTA and CDR2 FQGTGA. The chain's CDR3 is CASSLESAVPYEQYF. CDR3 sequence (DNA): TGTGCCAGCAGCTTAGAGTCGGCAGTTCCCTACGAGCAGTACTTC.